A single TCR beta chain is shown here with its context. No antigen is known for it. No base-level quality is on record; no much larger clone is a single base apart. The entry originates in a study of blood T cell repertoires in COVID-19 (dated by TCRdb to 2018 to 2020). Broadly, across the study: Collaborator samples came from the United States, Italy and Spain and covered acute and convalescent phases of COVID-19. The prospective study material was composed of cDNA or gDNA derived from T cells, B-cell-depleted T cells, or PBMCs. Samples came from the ongoing ImmuneRACE study (first 160 participants) plus 1,254 subjects from 6 global collaborators. The repertoires were released in a freely available public database meant as a resource for research on the immune response to SARS-CoV-2. Subjects who had been exposed to COVID-19, were actively infected with it, or had recovered from it provided the deeply sampled blood TCRbeta repertoires that made up the dataset. Sample metadata almost always included a de-identified subject ID, COVID-19 status, age in years and sex. Where HLA class I and class II types were available, the types were taken from metadata supplied by the sample provider, not from assay-based typing.

What the work shows at the level of the full study, not this receptor alone: The quantity of clinical and demographic metadata differed by source and by participant and was supplied without curation.

Each collaborating institution followed its own protocols to collect whole blood in K2EDTA tubes. For TCRbeta analysis, collaborator samples were shipped as frozen whole blood, as isolated PBMCs, or as DNA extracted from either sample type. V loses 4 bases, J loses 5 bases, and the germline ends lie 8 bases apart. Reading from cysteine to phenylalanine, the CDR3 counts 13 amino acids. The DNA shown is the 39-base CDR3, in frame from base 1. The immunoSEQ Assay, a bias-controlled multiplex PCR, was used to amplify TCRbeta CDR3 regions from genomic DNA. The authors' pipeline ran thus. Nucleated cell counts per sample were estimated from amplification of reference gene primers within the assay. To quantify the absolute abundance of each unique TCRbeta CDR3 rearrangement, sequence reads were collapsed and filtered. Productive Simpson clonality was computed per sample as the square root of Simpson's diversity index over productive rearrangements. TCRdb took this table from immuneACCESS and kept in-frame rearrangements with V and J called. Such tables lack part of the clones; where checked against another copy, unresolved V genes explain under half of the gap, and the rest is unexplained. From that table come the V and J calls and clone size; the DNA was used to work out D and trimming. The table for this sample lists around 140,000 clones; roughly 73% of them were counted only once. Roughly 8.6% of the sample lies in the top ten.

The chain employs TRBV12-3 or TRBV12-4 and TRBJ2-2; TRBD1 is possibly the D segment (5 matching bases). The sequence was obtained from a woman in her fifties or sixties with active or convalescent COVID-19. Sequences were obtained from peripheral blood. The DNA sequence is as follows: TGTGCCAGCAGTTCTCGACAGACCGGGGAGCTGTTTTTT. Its product reads: CASSSRQTGELFF.